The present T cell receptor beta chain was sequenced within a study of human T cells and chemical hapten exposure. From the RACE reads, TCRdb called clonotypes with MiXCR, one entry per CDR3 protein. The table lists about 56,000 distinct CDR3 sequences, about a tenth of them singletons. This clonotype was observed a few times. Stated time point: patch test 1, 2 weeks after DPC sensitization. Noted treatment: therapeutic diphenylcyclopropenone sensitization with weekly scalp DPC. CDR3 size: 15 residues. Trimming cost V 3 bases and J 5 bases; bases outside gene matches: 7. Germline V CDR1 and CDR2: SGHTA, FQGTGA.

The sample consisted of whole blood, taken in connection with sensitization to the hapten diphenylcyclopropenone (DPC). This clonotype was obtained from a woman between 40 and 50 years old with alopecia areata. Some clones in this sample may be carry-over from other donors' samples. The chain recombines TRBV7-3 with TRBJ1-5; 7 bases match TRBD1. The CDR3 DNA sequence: TGTGCCAGCAGCTTTGTGGGACAGTGGGATCAGCCCCAGCATTTT. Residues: CASSFVGQWDQPQHF. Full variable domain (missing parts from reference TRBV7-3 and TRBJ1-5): GAGVSQTPSNKVTEKGKYVELRCDPISGHTALYWYRQSLGQGPEFLIYFQGTGAADDSGLPNDRFFAVRPEGSVSTLKIQRTERGDSAVYLCASSFVGQWDQPQHFGDGTRLSIL.